These 32 T cell receptor beta chains came from one sample sequenced in a study of blood T cell repertoires in COVID-19 (dated by TCRdb to 2019 to 2021). Library preparation was by the immunoSEQ multiplex PCR assay. TCRdb stores this immuneACCESS table with in-frame sequences only. Part of the clones is absent; in the studies checked, under half of the shortfall reflects unresolved V genes, and no reason is known for the rest. In all, the sample holds about 92,000 clones, and around 82% of those were seen once. The ten top clones hold about 8.7% of the sample. The sample taken for sequencing was peripheral blood. These TCRs come from a man aged 50 or older who had recovered from COVID-19.

This clone was recorded once. The CDR3 here is CASSQGVAGGYILKQYF. The CDR3 DNA follows: TGTGCCAGCAGCCAAGGAGTAGCGGGGGGGTACATCTTGAAGCAGTACTTC. The chain carries TRBV3-1 (or the pseudogene TRBV3-2) and TRBJ2-7, with 11 bases identical to TRBD2. V dropped 1 base and J dropped 8; count of bases not matched to a gene: 13. The CDR3 is made up of 17 amino acids. Germline V gene lookup returns CDR1 LGHDT and CDR2 YNNKEL (reference sequence).

This chain links TRBV19 with TRBJ1-6; D ambiguous. The CDR3 runs 13 residues. V shed 9 bases and J shed 4 bases, with 10 bases lying between them. The germline V gene encodes CDR1 LNHDA and CDR2 SQIVND (reference sequence). This chain's CDR3 is CASRDKYNSPLHF. CDR3 nucleotide sequence: TGTGCCAGCAGAGACAAGTATAATTCACCCCTCCACTTT.

The gene calls are TRBV5-6 and TRBJ2-1; the match to TRBD2 covers 12 bases. The V gene end was trimmed by 1 base and the J gene end by 9 bases; junction bases not matched to a gene: 8. This CDR3 is 16 amino acids long. The germline CDR1 and CDR2 sequences are SGHDT and YYEEEE. Here the CDR3 DNA reads TGTGCCAGCAGCTTGATTGTGACTAGCGGGAGTAGTGAGCAGTTCTTC. Its protein is CASSLIVTSGSSEQFF.

V usage is TRBV4-1 and J usage is TRBJ1-1; D is unresolved. This CDR3 is 16 amino acids long. In germline, CDR1 is MGHRA, CDR2 YSYEKL. V was pared by 1 base and J by 1 base, with 13 bases between. The CDR3 bases are TGCGCCAGCAGCCAAGTTGGCCTTAGCGGGAACACTGAAGCTTTCTTT. It is translated as CASSQVGLSGNTEAFF.

The rearrangement links TRBV27 to TRBJ2-7; 10 bases align to TRBD1. Trimming took 4 bases from V and 4 from J; bases not matched to a gene: 7. The CDR3 contains 15 residues. Germline CDR1 is MNHEY and CDR2 is SMNVEV (reference sequence). CDR3 residues: CASSSWDRGPYEQYF. The CDR3 bases are TGTGCCAGCAGTTCATGGGACAGGGGTCCGTACGAGCAGTACTTC.

This chain links TRBV27 with TRBJ1-6; D unclear. V was trimmed by 0 bases and J by 7 bases, leaving 7 bases between them. The CDR3 has 14 amino acids. Germline CDR1 and CDR2: MNHEY and SMNVEV (reference sequence). This chain's CDR3 is CASSLSGGNSPLHF. For the CDR3, the DNA is TGTGCCAGCAGTTTATCCGGCGGGAATTCACCCCTCCACTTT.

This chain uses TRBV3-1 (or the pseudogene TRBV3-2) with TRBJ2-7; 7 bases fit TRBD1. V trimming: 1 base; J trimming: 3 bases; junction bases outside the gene matches: 9. CDR3 length: 16 amino acids. Germline assignment: CDR1 LGHDT and CDR2 YNNKEL (reference sequence). In DNA form, the CDR3 reads TGTGCCAGCAGCCAAGGGGCTGTCTGGGACAGCTACGAGCAGTACTTC. Translation: CASSQGAVWDSYEQYF.

This clone appeared a single time. The rearrangement joins TRBV6-5 to TRBJ1-5, with D unclear. Germline V CDR1 and CDR2: MNHEY, SVGAGI. The CDR3 sequence is 14 residues long. V lost 6 bases to trimming and J lost 9 bases, with 18 bases between them. The CDR3 DNA sequence: TGTGCCAGCAGAAGCACCGGGAGACTAGGGCCCCAGCATTTT. It translates to CASRSTGRLGPQHF.

A few counts support this clone. This rearrangement joins TRBV10-2 to TRBJ1-2; 10 bases map to TRBD1. V trimming: 10 bases; J trimming: 6 bases; junction bases outside the gene matches: 5. Germline V gene sequence: CDR1 WSHSY, CDR2 SAAADI. CDR3 length equals 12 residues. As DNA, the CDR3 is TGCGCCATCGAGGGACAGGGGAATGGCTACACCTTC. It encodes CAIEGQGNGYTF.

The chain recombines TRBV9 with TRBJ2-3; D is uncertain. V lost 0 bases to trimming and J lost 7 bases, with 9 bases between them. The CDR3 covers 13 residues. The germline V gene has CDR1 SGDLS and CDR2 YYNGEE. For the CDR3, the DNA is TGTGCCAGCAGCGTAGATCGGGTCAATACGCAGTATTTT. Protein product: CASSVDRVNTQYF.

CDR3 amino acids: CASNTGTGGRNTIYF. CDR3 in DNA: TGTGCCAGCAACACCGGGACAGGGGGTAGAAACACCATATATTTT. V usage is TRBV6-1 and J usage is TRBJ1-3; 11 bases are shared with TRBD1. The CDR3 covers 15 residues. V was pared by 7 bases and J by 5 bases, with 7 bases of the junction left unmatched. Germline V gene sequence: CDR1 MNHNS, CDR2 SASEGT.

The chain carries TRBV9 and TRBJ1-1, with D possibly being TRBD1 (6 bases). The CDR3 totals 14 residues. Germline lookup yields CDR1 SGDLS and CDR2 YYNGEE. Trimming took 0 bases from V and 0 from J, leaving 6 bases between them. CDR3 in amino acids: CASSVGTVNTEAFF. In DNA form, the CDR3 reads TGTGCCAGCAGCGTAGGGACAGTGAACACTGAAGCTTTCTTT. Full variable domain (outside the CDR3, taken from reference TRBV9 and TRBJ1-1): DSGVTQTPKHLITATGQRVTLRCSPRSGDLSVYWYQQSLDQGLQFLIQYYNGEERAKGNILERFSAQQFPDLHSELNLSSLELGDSALYFCASSVGTVNTEAFFGQGTRLTVV.

The chain is built from TRBV18 and TRBJ1-1; TRBD1 matches 10 bases. Trimming at V came to 4 bases and at J to 5 bases, leaving 1 base not matched to a gene. CDR1 and CDR2 (germline): KGHSH, LQKENI. The CDR3 runs to 13 residues. The chain's CDR3 is CASSRTGGTEAFF. In DNA form, the CDR3 reads TGTGCCAGCTCACGGACAGGGGGAACTGAAGCTTTCTTT.

This clone came up once. The rearrangement links TRBV7-3 to TRBJ1-1, with D tentatively TRBD1 (6 bases). The ends were cut back, 5 bases at V and 2 bases at J, with 15 bases in the middle. Germline-derived CDR1 and CDR2 are SGHTA and FQGTGA. This CDR3 has 15 amino acids. The CDR3 protein is CASSPSGGGNTEAFF. CDR3 bases: TGTGCCAGCAGCCCCTCGGGAGGGGGTAACACTGAAGCTTTCTTT.

This clone was picked up one time. The chain uses TRBV18 and TRBJ2-7; 10 bases line up with TRBD2. CDR1 and CDR2 from the germline V gene are KGHSH and LQKENI. CDR3 length equals 15 residues. J was trimmed by 0 bases and V by 3 bases; bases with no gene match: 2. CDR3 residues: CASSPASGGSYEQYF. In DNA, the CDR3 is TGTGCCAGCTCACCGGCTAGCGGGGGCTCCTACGAGCAGTACTTC.

The rearrangement joins TRBV15 to TRBJ1-1; D is ambiguous. Germline V gene data show CDR1 as LNHNV and CDR2 as YYDKDF (reference sequence). The CDR3 spans 15 residues. Trimming removed 3 bases at V and 0 bases at J, with 11 bases between. The DNA for the CDR3 is TGTGCCACCAGCAGGGGAGCACAGTTGAACACTGAAGCTTTCTTT. Translation gives CATSRGAQLNTEAFF.

This chain joins TRBV4-1 and TRBJ2-1; TRBD2 matches at 13 bases. The CDR3 covers 17 residues. CDR1 is MGHRA and CDR2 is YSYEKL in the germline V gene. Trimming at V came to 3 bases and at J to 7 bases, leaving 9 bases not matched to a gene. CDR3 sequence reads: CASSQKTTSGGLNEQFF. The CDR3 DNA is TGCGCCAGCAGCCAGAAGACGACTAGCGGGGGGCTAAATGAGCAGTTCTTC.

This chain's CDR3 is CSASEASGRAAAKNIQYF. CDR3 in DNA: TGCAGTGCTAGTGAGGCTAGCGGGAGGGCCGCAGCCAAAAACATTCAGTACTTC. This sequence joins TRBV20-1 and TRBJ2-4; 12 bases are shared with TRBD2. V was pared by 3 bases and J by 0 bases, with 9 bases of the junction left unmatched. CDR3 length equals 18 residues. Germline V gene sequence: CDR1 DFQATT, CDR2 SNEGSKA (reference sequence).

The rearrangement links TRBV5-8 to TRBJ1-1; 7 bases are shared with TRBD1. CDR3 length equals 13 residues. The V segment lost 4 bases and the J segment 6 bases; nucleotides outside the gene matches: 6. In germline, CDR1 is SGHTS, CDR2 YDEGEE. The CDR3 DNA reads TGTGCCAGCAGCCCCAGGGGGAGGCCTGAAGCTTTCTTT. It codes for CASSPRGRPEAFF.

The chain joins TRBV5-1 to TRBJ1-2, with D maybe TRBD1 (5 bases). Trimming took off 4 bases at V and 7 bases at J, with 17 bases between the two ends. CDR1 and CDR2 from the germline V gene are SGHRS and YFSETQ. CDR3 size: 14 residues. The CDR3 protein is CASSPREGWSGYTF. CDR3 in DNA: TGCGCCAGCAGCCCCCGGGAGGGGTGGAGTGGCTACACCTTC.

The CDR3 reads CASRTEARGHGYTF. The DNA for the CDR3 is TGTGCCAGCAGGACCGAGGCCAGGGGGCATGGCTACACCTTC. The chain combines TRBV6-5 with TRBJ1-2, with 8 bases that match TRBD1. Germline lookup yields CDR1 MNHEY and CDR2 SVGAGI. V trimming: 6 bases; J trimming: 6 bases; junction bases outside the gene matches: 9. The CDR3 is 14 residues long.

The chain links TRBV7-3 to TRBJ2-2; D is perhaps TRBD1 (5 bases). This CDR3 spans 13 amino acids. CDR1 SGHTA and CDR2 FQGTGA come from the germline V gene. Trimming removed 6 bases from V and 4 bases from J, with 9 bases in between. The CDR3 sequence is CASSRQSTGELFF. In nucleotides, the CDR3 is TGTGCCAGCAGTAGACAGAGCACCGGGGAGCTGTTTTTT.

This chain links TRBV6-2 or TRBV6-3 with TRBJ1-2, with D maybe TRBD1 (5 bases). The CDR3 is made up of 14 amino acids. In germline, CDR1 is MNHEY, CDR2 SVGEGT. Trimming shortened V by 8 bases and J by 0 bases, and 13 bases separated the two germline ends. For the CDR3, the DNA is TGTGCCAGCGGTTCGGCAGGGACTAACTATGGCTACACCTTC. Its protein product is CASGSAGTNYGYTF.

The chain recombines TRBV6-5 with TRBJ1-1; D uncertain. V was shortened by 3 bases and J by 3 bases, with 11 bases between the two germline ends. This CDR3 is built from 14 residues. Germline values: CDR1 MNHEY, CDR2 SVGAGI. The CDR3 DNA reads as TGTGCCAGCAGTTATATGAGGAAGGACACTGAAGCTTTCTTT. Translation gives CASSYMRKDTEAFF.

The rearrangement links TRBV4-2 to TRBJ2-3; 8 bases line up with TRBD2. CDR3 size: 17 residues. Germline CDR1 LGHNA, CDR2 YNFKEQ. The trim removed 0 bases at V and 3 bases at J, leaving 8 bases unmatched. The chain's CDR3 is CASSQELIGGATDTQYF. CDR3 nucleotides: TGTGCCAGCAGCCAAGAGCTGATCGGGGGGGCAACAGATACGCAGTATTTT.

This clone appeared a single time. The chain links TRBV5-4 to TRBJ2-7; 9 bases match TRBD1. CDR1 is SGHNT and CDR2 is YYREEE in the germline V gene (reference sequence). The V segment lost 4 bases and the J segment 2 bases; nucleotides outside the gene matches: 1. The CDR3 has 13 amino acids. CDR3 in DNA: TGTGCCAGCAGCCGACAGGGGGCCTACGAGCAGTACTTC. It specifies CASSRQGAYEQYF.

The chain has TRBV11-2 and TRBJ2-2, with 8 bases that match TRBD1. V lost 4 bases to trimming and J lost 0 bases; unmatched junction nucleotides: 7. The germline gives CDR1 SGHAT, CDR2 FQNNGV. This CDR3 is 17 amino acids long. The CDR3 spells CASSYQGQAANTGELFF. DNA of the CDR3: TGTGCCAGCAGCTACCAGGGACAGGCCGCGAACACCGGGGAGCTGTTTTTT.

The CDR3 loop reads CAWSRESFNQPQHF. CDR3 DNA sequence: TGTGCCTGGAGCCGAGAGAGCTTCAATCAGCCCCAGCATTTT. V is TRBV30 and J is TRBJ1-5; D gene unclear. The germline V gene encodes CDR1 GTSNPN and CDR2 SVGIG (reference sequence). The ends were cut back, 3 bases at V and 3 bases at J, with 12 bases in the middle. This CDR3 has 14 amino acids.

This clone has a handful of counts. One base separates it from a far larger clone, so it is likely a read error. The chain couples TRBV7-3 to TRBJ2-1; the match to TRBD1 covers 9 bases. V trimming: 5 bases; J trimming: 3 bases; junction bases outside the gene matches: 5. The germline V gene has CDR1 SGHTA and CDR2 FQGTGA. The CDR3 totals 15 residues. The CDR3 protein is CASSPTGGFYNEQFF. DNA of the CDR3: TGTGCCAGCAGCCCTACAGGGGGCTTCTACAATGAGCAGTTCTTC.

The genes are TRBV2 and TRBJ1-2, with D possibly being TRBD1 (5 bases). CDR1 and CDR2 (germline): SNHLY, FYNNEI. Trimming cost V 6 bases and J 0 bases, with 8 bases left between them. The CDR3 runs to 13 residues. The CDR3, as DNA: TGTGCCAGCAGATCGACAGCTAACTATGGCTACACCTTC. Translation gives CASRSTANYGYTF.

The V and J genes are TRBV2 and TRBJ1-2, with 10 positions matching TRBD1. The CDR3 sequence is 13 residues long. With V trimmed by 7 bases and J by 6 bases, 5 bases remained unmatched. The germline V gene encodes CDR1 SNHLY and CDR2 FYNNEI. This chain's CDR3 is CASNTGQGNGYTF. DNA of the CDR3: TGTGCCAGCAACACGGGACAGGGGAATGGCTACACCTTC.

A single count supports this clone. Here the CDR3 DNA reads TGTGCCAGCACCTGGGGGACAGGGGCTCTCTCTGGAAACACCATATATTTT. It translates to CASTWGTGALSGNTIYF. The V call is TRBV5-5, the J call TRBJ1-3, with 10 positions matching TRBD1. This CDR3 comprises 17 residues. V shed 6 bases and J 0 bases; nucleotides not matched to a gene: 9. Germline CDR1 is SGHKS and CDR2 is YYEKEE (reference sequence).